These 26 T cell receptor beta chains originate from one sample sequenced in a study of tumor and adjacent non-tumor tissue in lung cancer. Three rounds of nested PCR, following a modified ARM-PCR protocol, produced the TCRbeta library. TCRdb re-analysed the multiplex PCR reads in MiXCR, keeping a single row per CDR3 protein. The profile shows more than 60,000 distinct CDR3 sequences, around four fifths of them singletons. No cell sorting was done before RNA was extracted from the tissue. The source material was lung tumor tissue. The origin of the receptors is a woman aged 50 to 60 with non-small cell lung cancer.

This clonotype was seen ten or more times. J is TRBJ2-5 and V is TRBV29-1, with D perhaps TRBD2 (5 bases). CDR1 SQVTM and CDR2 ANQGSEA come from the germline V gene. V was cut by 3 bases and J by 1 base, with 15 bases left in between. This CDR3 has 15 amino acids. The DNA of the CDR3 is TGCAGCGTTGAGGCCCCTCGCGGGTCCCAAGAGACCCAGTACTTC. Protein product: CSVEAPRGSQETQYF.

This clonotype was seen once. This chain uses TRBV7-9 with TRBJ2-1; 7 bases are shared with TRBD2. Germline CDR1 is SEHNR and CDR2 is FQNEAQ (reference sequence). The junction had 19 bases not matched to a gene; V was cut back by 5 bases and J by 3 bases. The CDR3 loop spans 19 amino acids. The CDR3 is CASSIPGLTGGPHYNEQFF. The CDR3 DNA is TGTGCCAGCAGCATACCGGGACTAACGGGAGGACCACACTACAATGAGCAGTTCTTC. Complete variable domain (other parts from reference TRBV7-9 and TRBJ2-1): DTGVSQNPRHKITKRGQNVTFRCDPISEHNRLYWYRQTLGQGPEFLTYFQNEAQLEKSRLLSDRFSAERPKGSFSTLEIQRTEQGDSAMYLCASSIPGLTGGPHYNEQFFGPGTRLTVL.

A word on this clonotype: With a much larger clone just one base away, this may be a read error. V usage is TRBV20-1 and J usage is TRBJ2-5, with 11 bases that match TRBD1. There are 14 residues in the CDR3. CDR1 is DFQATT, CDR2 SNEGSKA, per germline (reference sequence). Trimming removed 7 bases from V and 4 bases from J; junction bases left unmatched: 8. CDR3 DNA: TGCAGTGTTTCGGGACAGGGGGGCCGAGAGACCCAGTACTTC. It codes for CSVSGQGGRETQYF.

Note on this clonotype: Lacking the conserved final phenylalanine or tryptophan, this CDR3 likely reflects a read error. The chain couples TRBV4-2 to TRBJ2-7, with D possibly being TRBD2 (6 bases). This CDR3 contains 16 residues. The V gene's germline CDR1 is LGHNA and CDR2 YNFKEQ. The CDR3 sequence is CASIQAKGAGNYEQYL. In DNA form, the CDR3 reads TGTGCTAGCATCCAAGCAAAAGGTGCGGGGAACTACGAGCAGTACTTG.

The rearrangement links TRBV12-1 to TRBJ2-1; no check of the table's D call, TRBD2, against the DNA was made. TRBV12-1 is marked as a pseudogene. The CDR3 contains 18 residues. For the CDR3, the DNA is TGTGCCAGCAACTTTGTACCCTGCGGGACTAGCGCGAGGGGTGAGCAGTTCTTC. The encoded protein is CASNFVPCGTSARGEQFF.

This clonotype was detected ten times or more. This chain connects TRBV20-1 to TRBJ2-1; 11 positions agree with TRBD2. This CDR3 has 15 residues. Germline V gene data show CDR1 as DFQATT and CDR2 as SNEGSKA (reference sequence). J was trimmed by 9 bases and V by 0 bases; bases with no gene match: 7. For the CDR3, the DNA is TGCAGTGCTAGAGATCCGACTAGCGGGAACCGTGAGCAGTTCTTC. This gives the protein CSARDPTSGNREQFF.

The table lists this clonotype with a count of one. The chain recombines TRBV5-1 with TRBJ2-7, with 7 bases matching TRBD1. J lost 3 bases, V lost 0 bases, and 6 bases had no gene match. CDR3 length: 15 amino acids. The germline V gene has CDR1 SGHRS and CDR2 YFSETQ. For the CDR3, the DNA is TGCGCCAGCAGCTTGGGACGGGACAGATTCTACGAGCAGTACTTC. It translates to CASSLGRDRFYEQYF.

The CDR3 spells CAISDLLSSEAFF. For the CDR3, the DNA is TGTGCCATCAGTGACCTCCTGAGCAGTGAAGCTTTCTTT. V gene TRBV10-3 combines with J gene TRBJ1-1; D remains ambiguous. This CDR3 is 13 amino acids long. V lost 3 bases, J lost 7 bases, and 12 bases lay in between. Germline V lookup: CDR1 ENHRY, CDR2 SYGVKD.

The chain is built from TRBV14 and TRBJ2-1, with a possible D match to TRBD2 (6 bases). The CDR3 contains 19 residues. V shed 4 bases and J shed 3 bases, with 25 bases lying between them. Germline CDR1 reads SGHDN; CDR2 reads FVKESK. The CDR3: CASSRKRETGLEGYNEQFF. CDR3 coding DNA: TGTGCCAGCAGCCGAAAGCGCGAGACGGGACTGGAGGGCTACAATGAGCAGTTCTTC.

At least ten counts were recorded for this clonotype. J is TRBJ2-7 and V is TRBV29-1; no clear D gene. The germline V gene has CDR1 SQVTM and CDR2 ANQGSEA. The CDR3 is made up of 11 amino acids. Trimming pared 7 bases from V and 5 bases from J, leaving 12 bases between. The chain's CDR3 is CSASTVDEQYF. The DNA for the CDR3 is TGCAGCGCAAGTACAGTAGACGAGCAGTACTTC.

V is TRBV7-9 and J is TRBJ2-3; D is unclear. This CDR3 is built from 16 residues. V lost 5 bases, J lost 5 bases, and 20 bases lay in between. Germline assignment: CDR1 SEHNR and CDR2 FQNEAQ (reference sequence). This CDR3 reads CASSRPGRPTIDTQYF. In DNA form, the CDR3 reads TGTGCCAGCAGCCGTCCTGGCAGACCCACCATAGATACGCAGTATTTT.

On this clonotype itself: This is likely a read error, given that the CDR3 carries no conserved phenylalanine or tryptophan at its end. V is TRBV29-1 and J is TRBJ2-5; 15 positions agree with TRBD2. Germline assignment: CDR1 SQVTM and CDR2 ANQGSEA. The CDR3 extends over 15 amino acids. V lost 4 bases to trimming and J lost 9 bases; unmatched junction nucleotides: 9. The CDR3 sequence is CSVAKGTSGGWSQYL. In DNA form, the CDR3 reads TGCAGCGTTGCTAAAGGGACTAGCGGGGGGTGGTCCCAGTACCTC.

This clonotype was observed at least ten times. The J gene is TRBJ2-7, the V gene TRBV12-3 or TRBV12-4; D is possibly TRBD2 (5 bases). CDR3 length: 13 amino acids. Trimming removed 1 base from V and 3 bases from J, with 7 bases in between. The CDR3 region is CASSLGGNYEQYF. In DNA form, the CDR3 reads TGTGCCAGCAGTTTAGGAGGGAACTACGAGCAGTACTTC.

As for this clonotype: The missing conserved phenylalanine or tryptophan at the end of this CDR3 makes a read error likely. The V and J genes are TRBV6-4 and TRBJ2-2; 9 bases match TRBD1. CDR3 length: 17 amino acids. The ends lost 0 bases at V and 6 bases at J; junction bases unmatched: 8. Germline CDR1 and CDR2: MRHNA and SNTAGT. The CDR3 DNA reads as TGTGCCAGCAGTGACTCGGCTCCGGGACAGGGTGCCGGGGAGCTGTTTCTT. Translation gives CASSDSAPGQGAGELFL.

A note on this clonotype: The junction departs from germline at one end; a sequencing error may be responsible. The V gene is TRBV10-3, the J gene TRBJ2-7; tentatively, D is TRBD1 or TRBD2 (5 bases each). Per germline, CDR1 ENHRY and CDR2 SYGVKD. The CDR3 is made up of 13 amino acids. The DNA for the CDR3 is TGTGCCATCGAGGGGCAGGACTCATACGAGCATTACTTC. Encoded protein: CAIEGQDSYEHYF.

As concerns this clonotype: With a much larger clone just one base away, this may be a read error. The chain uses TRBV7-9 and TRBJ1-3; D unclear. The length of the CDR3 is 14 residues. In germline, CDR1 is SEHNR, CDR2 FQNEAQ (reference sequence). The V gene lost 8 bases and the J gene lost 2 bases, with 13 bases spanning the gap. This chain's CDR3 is CASGLDGTGNTIYF. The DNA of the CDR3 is TGTGCCAGCGGCCTCGACGGCACTGGAAACACCATATATTTT.

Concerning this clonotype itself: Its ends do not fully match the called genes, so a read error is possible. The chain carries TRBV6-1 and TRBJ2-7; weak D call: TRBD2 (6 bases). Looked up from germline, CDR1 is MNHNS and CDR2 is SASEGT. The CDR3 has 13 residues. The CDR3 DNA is TGTGCTAGCAGTGGAGGGAGTTGGTTCGACCAGTACTTC. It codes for CASSGGSWFDQYF.

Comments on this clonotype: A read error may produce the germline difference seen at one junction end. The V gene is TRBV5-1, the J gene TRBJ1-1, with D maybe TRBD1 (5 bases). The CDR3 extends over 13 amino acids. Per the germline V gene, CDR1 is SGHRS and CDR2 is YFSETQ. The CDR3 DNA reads TGCACCAGCAGCTTGATGGGGGGCACTGAAGCTTTCTTT. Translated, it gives CTSSLMGGTEAFF.

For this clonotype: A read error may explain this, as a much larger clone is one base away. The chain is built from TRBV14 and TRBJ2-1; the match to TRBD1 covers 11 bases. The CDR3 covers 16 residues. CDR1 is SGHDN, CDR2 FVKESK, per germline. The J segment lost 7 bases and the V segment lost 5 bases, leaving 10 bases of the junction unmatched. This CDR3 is CASSYTHGTGGNEQFF. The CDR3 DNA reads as TGTGCCAGCAGCTACACCCACGGGACAGGGGGGAATGAGCAGTTCTTC.

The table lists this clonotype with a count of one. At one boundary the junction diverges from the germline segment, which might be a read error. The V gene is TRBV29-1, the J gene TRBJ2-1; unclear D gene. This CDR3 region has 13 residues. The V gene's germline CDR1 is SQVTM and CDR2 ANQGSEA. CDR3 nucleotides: TGCGGCGTTGTGGCGGCCCTATACATTGAGCAGTTCTTC. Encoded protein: CGVVAALYIEQFF.

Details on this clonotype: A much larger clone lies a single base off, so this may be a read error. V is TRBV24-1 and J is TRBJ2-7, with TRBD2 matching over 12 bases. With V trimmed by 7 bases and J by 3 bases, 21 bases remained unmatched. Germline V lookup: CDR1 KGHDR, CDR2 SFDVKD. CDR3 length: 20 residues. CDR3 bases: TGTGCCACCAGAAATCTCACGAAATGCGGCGGACTAGCGGGGATCTACGAGCAGTACTTC. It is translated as CATRNLTKCGGLAGIYEQYF.

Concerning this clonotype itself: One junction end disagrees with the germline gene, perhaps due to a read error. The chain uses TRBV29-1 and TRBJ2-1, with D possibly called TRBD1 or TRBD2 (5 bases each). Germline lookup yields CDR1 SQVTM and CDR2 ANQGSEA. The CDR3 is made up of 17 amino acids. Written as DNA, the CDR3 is TGCAGCGTTGAAAGGGGAGTCAGGGTGATGTCCTACAATGGGCAGTTCTTC. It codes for CSVERGVRVMSYNGQFF.

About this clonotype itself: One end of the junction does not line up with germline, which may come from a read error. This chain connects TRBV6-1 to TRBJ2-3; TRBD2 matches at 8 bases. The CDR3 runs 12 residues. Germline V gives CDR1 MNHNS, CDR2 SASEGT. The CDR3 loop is CASAGGTDMQYF. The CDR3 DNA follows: TGTGCCAGCGCGGGGGGCACAGATATGCAGTATTTT.

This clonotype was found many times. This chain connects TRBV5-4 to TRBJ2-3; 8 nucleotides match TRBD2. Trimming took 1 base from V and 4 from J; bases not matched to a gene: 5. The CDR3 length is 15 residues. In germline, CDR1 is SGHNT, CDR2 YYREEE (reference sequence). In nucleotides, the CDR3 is TGTGCCAGCAGCTTGACCAGCGGGAGTGCAGATACGCAGTATTTT. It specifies CASSLTSGSADTQYF. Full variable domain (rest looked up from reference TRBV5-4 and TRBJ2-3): ETGVTQSPTHLIKTRGQQVTLRCSSQSGHNTVSWYQQALGQGPQFIFQYYREEENGRGNFPPRFSGLQFPNYSSELNVNALELDDSALYLCASSLTSGSADTQYFGPGTRLTVL.

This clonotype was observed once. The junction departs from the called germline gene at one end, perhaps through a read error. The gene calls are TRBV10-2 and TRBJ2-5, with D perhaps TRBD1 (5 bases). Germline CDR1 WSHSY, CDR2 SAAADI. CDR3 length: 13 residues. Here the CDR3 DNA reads TGCACCAGCAGCCCCAGGGCCCAAGAGACCCAGCACTTC. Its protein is CTSSPRAQETQHF.

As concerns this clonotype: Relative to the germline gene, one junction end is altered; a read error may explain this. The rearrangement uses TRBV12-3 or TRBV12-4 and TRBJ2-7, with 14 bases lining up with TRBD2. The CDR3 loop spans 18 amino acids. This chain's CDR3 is CASSHSIGLAGGGYEKYF. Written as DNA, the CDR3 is TGTGCCAGCAGTCACTCCATCGGACTAGCGGGAGGTGGCTACGAGAAGTACTTC.